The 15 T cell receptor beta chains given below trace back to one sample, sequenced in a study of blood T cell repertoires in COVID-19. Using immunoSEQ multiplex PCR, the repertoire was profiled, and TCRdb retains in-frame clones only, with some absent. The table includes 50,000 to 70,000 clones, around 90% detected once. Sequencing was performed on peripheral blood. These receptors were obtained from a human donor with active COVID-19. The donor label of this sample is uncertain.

CDR3 loop: CASSSRGNTQYF. CDR3 in DNA: TGTGCCAGCAGCTCCCGGGGAAATACGCAGTATTTT. The chain couples TRBV5-4 to TRBJ2-3; D possibly corresponds to TRBD2 (5 bases). The CDR3 is 12 residues long. The germline V gene has CDR1 SGHNT and CDR2 YYREEE (reference sequence). V lost 3 bases to trimming and J lost 7 bases, with 9 bases between them. The variable domain in full, completed from reference TRBV5-4 and TRBJ2-3, reads ETGVTQSPTHLIKTRGQQVTLRCSSQSGHNTVSWYQQALGQGPQFIFQYYREEENGRGNFPPRFSGLQFPNYSSELNVNALELDDSALYLCASSSRGNTQYFGPGTRLTVL.

The CDR3 sequence is CASREDASGRQPQHF. DNA of the CDR3: TGCGCCAGCAGGGAGGACGCCTCAGGCCGCCAGCCCCAGCATTTT. The rearrangement joins TRBV5-1 to TRBJ1-5; D call uncertain. The CDR3 spans 15 residues. V was clipped by 5 bases and J by 7 bases, with 19 bases between them. Germline lookup yields CDR1 SGHRS and CDR2 YFSETQ. The full variable domain, rest sourced from reference TRBV5-1 and TRBJ1-5, is KAGVTQTPRYLIKTRGQQVTLSCSPISGHRSVSWYQQTPGQGLQFLFEYFSETQRNKGNFPGRFSGRQFSNSRSEMNVSTLELGDSALYLCASREDASGRQPQHFGDGTRLSIL.

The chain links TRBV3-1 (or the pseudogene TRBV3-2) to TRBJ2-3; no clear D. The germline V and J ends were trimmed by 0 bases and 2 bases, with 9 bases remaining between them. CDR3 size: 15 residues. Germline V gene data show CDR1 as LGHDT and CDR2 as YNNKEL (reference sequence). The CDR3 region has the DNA TGTGCCAGCAGCCAAGATGCGACAAACACAGATACGCAGTATTTT. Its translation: CASSQDATNTDTQYF.

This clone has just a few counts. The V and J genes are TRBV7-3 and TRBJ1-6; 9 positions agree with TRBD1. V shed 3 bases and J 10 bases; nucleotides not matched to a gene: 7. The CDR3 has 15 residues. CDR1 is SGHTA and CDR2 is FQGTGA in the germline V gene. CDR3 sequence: CASSFAGQGKSPLHF. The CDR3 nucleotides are TGTGCCAGCAGCTTTGCGGGACAGGGTAAATCACCCCTCCACTTT.

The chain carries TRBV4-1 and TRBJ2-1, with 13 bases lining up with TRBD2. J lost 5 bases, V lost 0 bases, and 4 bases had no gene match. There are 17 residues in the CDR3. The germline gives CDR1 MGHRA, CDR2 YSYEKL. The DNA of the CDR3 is TGCGCCAGCAGCCAAGACCCACTAGCGGGAGGGGACAATGAGCAGTTCTTC. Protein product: CASSQDPLAGGDNEQFF.

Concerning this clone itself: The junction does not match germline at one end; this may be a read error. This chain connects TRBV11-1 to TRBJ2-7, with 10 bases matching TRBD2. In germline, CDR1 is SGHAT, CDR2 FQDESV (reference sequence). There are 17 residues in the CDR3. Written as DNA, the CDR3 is TGTGCCAGCAGCTTAGCGCGGGCTAGCGGGAGCTCCCACGAGCAGTACTTC. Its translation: CASSLARASGSSHEQYF. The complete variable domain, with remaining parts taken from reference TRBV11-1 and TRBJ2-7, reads EAEVAQSPRYKITEKSQAVAFWCDPISGHATLYWYRQILGQGPELLVQFQDESVVDDSQLPKDRFSAERLKGVDSTLKIQPAELGDSAMYLCASSLARASGSSHEQYFGPGTRLTVT.

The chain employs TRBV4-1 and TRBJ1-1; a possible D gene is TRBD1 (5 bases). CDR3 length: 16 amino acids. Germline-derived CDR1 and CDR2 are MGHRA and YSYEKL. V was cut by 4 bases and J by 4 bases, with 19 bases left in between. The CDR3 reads CASSLASAGRTTEAFF. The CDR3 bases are TGCGCCAGCAGCCTCGCCTCCGCGGGGCGGACCACTGAAGCTTTCTTT.

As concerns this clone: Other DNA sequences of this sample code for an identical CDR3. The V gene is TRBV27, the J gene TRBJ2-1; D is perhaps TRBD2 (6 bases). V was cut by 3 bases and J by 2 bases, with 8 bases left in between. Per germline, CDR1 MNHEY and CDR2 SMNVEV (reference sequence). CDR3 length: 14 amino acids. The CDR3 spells CASSLSGPYNEQFF. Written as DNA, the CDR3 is TGTGCCAGCAGTTTGAGCGGGCCCTACAATGAGCAGTTCTTC.

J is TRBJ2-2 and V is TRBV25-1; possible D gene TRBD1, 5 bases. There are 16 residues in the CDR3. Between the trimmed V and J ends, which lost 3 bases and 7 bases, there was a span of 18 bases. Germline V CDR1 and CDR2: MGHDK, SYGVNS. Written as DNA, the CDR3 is TGTGCCAGCAGTGACGACCCCAGGGCCCGTGGCGGGGAGCTGTTTTTT. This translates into CASSDDPRARGGELFF.

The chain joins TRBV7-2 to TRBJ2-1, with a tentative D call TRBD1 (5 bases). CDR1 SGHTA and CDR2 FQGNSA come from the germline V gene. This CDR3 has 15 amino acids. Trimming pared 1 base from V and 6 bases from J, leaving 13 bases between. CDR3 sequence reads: CASSLGQGNANEQFF. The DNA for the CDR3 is TGTGCCAGCAGCTTAGGTCAGGGTAATGCCAATGAGCAGTTCTTC.

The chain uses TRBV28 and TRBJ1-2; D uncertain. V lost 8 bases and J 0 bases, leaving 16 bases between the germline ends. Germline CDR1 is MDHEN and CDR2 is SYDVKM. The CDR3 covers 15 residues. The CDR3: CASPRALPTNYGYTF. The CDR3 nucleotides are TGTGCCAGCCCGAGGGCGTTACCAACTAACTATGGCTACACCTTC.

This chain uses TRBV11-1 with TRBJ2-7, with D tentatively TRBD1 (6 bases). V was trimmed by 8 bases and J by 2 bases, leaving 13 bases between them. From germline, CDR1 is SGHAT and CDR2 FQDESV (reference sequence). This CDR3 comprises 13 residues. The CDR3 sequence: CASARQDPYEQYF. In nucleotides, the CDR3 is TGTGCCAGCGCAAGACAGGACCCCTACGAGCAGTACTTC.

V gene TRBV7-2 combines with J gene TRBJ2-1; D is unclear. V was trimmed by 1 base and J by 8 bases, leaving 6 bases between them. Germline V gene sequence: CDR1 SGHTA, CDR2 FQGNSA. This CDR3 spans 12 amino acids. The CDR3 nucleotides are TGTGCCAGCAGCTTAGGAGGATATGAGCAGTTCTTC. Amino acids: CASSLGGYEQFF.

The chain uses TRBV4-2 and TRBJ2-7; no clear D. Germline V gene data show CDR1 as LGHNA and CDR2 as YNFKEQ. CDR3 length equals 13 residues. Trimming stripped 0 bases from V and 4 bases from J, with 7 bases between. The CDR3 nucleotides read TGTGCCAGCAGCCAAGAACGCAGTTACGAGCAGTACGTC. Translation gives CASSQERSYEQYV.

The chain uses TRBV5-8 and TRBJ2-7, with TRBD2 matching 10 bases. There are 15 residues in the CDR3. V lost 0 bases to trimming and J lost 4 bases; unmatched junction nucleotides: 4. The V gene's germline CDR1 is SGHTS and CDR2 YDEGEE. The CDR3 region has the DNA TGTGCCAGCAGCTTGGTCCCTAGCGGGAGTTACGAGCAGTACTTC. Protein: CASSLVPSGSYEQYF. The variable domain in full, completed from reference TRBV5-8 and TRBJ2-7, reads EAGVTQSPTHLIKTRGQQATLRCSPISGHTSVYWYQQALGLGLQFLLWYDEGEERNRGNFPPRFSGRQFPNYSSELNVNALELEDSALYLCASSLVPSGSYEQYFGPGTRLTVT.